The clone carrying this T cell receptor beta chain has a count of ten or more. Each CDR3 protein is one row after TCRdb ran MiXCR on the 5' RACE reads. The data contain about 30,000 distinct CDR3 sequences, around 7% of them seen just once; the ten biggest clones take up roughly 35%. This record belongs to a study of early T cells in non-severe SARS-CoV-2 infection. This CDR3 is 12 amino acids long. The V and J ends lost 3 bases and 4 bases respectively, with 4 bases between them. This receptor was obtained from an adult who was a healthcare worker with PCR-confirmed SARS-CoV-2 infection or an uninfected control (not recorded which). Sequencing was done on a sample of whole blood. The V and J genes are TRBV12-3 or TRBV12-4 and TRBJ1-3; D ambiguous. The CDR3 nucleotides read TGTGCCAGCAGTTTGCGGGGAAACACCATATATTTT. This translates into CASSLRGNTIYF.